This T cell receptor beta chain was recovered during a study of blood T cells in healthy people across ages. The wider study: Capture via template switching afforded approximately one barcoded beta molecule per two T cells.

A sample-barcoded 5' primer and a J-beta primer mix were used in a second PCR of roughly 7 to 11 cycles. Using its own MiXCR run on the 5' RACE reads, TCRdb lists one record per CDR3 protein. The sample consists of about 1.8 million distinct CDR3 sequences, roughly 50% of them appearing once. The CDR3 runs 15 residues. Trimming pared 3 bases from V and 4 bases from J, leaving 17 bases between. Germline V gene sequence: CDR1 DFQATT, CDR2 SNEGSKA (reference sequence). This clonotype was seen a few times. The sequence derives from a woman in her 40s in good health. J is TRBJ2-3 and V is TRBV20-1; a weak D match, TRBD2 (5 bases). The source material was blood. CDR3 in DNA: TGCAGTGCTAGGTCGGTCCGGGGTTTCGCAGATACGCAGTATTTT. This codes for CSARSVRGFADTQYF.